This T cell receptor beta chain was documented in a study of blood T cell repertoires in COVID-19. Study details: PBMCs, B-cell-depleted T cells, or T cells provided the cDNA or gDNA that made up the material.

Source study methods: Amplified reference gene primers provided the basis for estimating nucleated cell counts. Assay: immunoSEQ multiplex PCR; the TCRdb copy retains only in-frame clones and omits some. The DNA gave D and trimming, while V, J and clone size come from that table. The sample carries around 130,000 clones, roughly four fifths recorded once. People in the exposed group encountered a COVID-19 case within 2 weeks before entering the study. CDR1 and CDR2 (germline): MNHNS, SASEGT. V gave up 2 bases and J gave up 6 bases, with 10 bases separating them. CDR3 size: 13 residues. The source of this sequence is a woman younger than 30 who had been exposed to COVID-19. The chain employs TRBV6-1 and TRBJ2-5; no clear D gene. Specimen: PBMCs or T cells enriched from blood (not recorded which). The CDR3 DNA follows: TGTGCCAGCAGTGAACATACTAAAAAGACCCAGTACTTC. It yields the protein CASSEHTKKTQYF.